In this sample, the clone carrying this T cell receptor (beta chain) turned up many times. What it recognizes is unknown. TCR beta CDR3 regions were amplified from RNA transcripts. The first-round RT-PCR employed HTBI primers together with the Qiagen OneStep RT-PCR kit. A multiplex PCR was then performed as the second round. TCRdb re-analysed the multiplex PCR reads in MiXCR, keeping a single row per CDR3 protein. In the table there are about 620,000 distinct CDR3 sequences, approximately 22% of which are singletons. These data are taken from a study of Graves' ophthalmopathy and Graves' hyperthyroidism. Study outcomes and limitations: With around 69% sensitivity and approximately 72% specificity, the model predicted ophthalmopathy progression.

The V end was cut by 3 bases, the J end by 0 bases, with 15 bases between. The CDR3 sequence is 16 residues long. CDR1 SGHRS and CDR2 YFSETQ come from the germline V gene. The authors enrolled newly diagnosed hyperthyroidism patients aged 18 to 65 with under 2 months' duration. The genes are TRBV5-1 and TRBJ1-2, with D perhaps TRBD1 (5 bases). Sequenced material: peripheral blood. This TCR was recovered from a woman between 18 and 30 years old with stable Graves' hyperthyroidism. Some clones in this sample may be carry-over from other donors' samples. The CDR3 loop is CASSSKRGGPNYGYTF. The CDR3 DNA is TGCGCCAGCAGCTCTAAACGGGGGGGACCTAACTATGGCTACACCTTC.